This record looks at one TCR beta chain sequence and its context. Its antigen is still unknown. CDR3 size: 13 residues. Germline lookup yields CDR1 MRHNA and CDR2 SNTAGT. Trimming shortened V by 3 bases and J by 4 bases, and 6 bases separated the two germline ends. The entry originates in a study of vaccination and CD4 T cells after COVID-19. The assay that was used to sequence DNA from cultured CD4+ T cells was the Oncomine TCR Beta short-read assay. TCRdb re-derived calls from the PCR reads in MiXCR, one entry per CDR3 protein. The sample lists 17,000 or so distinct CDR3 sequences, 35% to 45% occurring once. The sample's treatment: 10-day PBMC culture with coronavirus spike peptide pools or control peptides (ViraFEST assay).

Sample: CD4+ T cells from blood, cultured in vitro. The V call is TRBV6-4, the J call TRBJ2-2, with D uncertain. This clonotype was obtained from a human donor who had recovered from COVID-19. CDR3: CASSEFITGELFF. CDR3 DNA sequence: TGTGCCAGCAGTGAGTTCATCACCGGGGAGCTGTTTTTT.